This T cell receptor (beta chain) emerged from a study of Tregs in tolerant kidney transplant recipients. Only in-frame clones appear in the TCRdb table, and some are missing; sequencing was by immunoSEQ multiplex PCR. The sample contains some 57,000 clones, roughly nine tenths of which appear only once. There are 18 residues in the CDR3. After removal of 4 bases from V and 4 bases from J, the junction contained 18 bases not matched to a gene. Germline V gene data show CDR1 as KGHSH and CDR2 as LQKENI. Recipients received nonmyeloablative bone marrow transplants from related graft donors, with transient mixed chimerism. In regard to this clone: The antigen remains unidentified.

Whole-study results and caveats: Few patients were studied, so findings need validation in larger groups.

The starting material was CD8+ T cells from blood (PBMCs), obtained 24 months after the transplant. V and J are TRBV18 and TRBJ2-7; 8 bases map to TRBD1. This sequence originates from a human patient who received a combined kidney and bone marrow transplant. Some T cells may be transferred from the graft donor. DNA for the CDR3: TGTGCCAGCTCACTTGGGGACAGGCCCCGATCGCTTTTTTACGAGCAGTACTTC. Translated, it gives CASSLGDRPRSLFYEQYF.